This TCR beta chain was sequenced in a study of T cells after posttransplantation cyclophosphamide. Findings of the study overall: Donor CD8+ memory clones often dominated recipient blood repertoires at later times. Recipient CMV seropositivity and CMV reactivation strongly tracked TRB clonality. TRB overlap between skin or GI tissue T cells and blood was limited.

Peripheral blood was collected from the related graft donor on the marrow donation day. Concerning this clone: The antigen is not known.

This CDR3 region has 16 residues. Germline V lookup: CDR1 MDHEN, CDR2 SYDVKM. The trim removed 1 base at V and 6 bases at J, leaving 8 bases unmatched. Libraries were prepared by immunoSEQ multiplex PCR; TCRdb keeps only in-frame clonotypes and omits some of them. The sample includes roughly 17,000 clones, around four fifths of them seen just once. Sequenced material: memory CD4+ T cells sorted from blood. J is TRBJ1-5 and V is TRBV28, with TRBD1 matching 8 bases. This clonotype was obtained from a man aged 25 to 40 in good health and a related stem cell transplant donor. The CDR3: CASSLLAGQGGQPQHF. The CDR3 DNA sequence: TGTGCCAGCAGTTTATTGGCCGGACAGGGAGGTCAGCCCCAGCATTTT.